This entry features one TCR beta chain sequence. Its specificity is not known. V dropped 6 bases and J dropped 0; count of bases not matched to a gene: 3. Germline V lookup: CDR1 SNHLY, CDR2 FYNNEI. This CDR3 contains 14 residues. Data came from immunoSEQ multiplex PCR; TCRdb stores just in-frame clones and leaves some out. The data contain about 94,000 clones, approximately 81% of them seen just once; the ten biggest clones take up 4.5%. The sample belongs to a study of T cell responses to AZD1222 COVID-19 vaccine. Study results and caveats: Recipients of AZD1222 seropositive at baseline numbered only 6 or 7. Receipt of two AZD1222 doses was followed by a rise in Spike-specific TCR breadth and depth.

The rearrangement joins TRBV2 to TRBJ1-2, with 8 bases aligning to TRBD1. The TCR was taken from an adult who received the AZD1222 COVID-19 vaccine. This specimen was peripheral blood, taken 28 days after the second AZD1222 dose. CDR3 in DNA: TGTGCCAGCAGCCCGGACAGGGCTAACTATGGCTACACCTTC. This sequence encodes CASSPDRANYGYTF.